This TCR beta chain comes out of a study of CD8+ T cells in alopecia areata. For the study at large: Treated patients received oral tofacitinib, 5 to 10 mg twice daily.

This CDR3 spans 15 amino acids. Germline values: CDR1 SGHRS, CDR2 YFSETQ. The J segment lost 1 base and the V segment lost 2 bases, leaving 4 bases of the junction unmatched. Extracted RNA was reverse transcribed into cDNA, the sequencing template. Clones were read by immunoSEQ multiplex PCR, and TCRdb kept only the in-frame ones, dropping some. Seen here are 180,000 or so clones, nearly 60% observed once, and the top ten hold 5.5%. The study's findings and limits: In blood and scalp, many expanded lesional clones persisted during tofacitinib.

Concerning this clone: The antigen remains undetermined.

Treatment defined: oral pan-JAK inhibitor, 5-10 mg twice daily. CD4+ and CD8+ T cells were sorted from PBMCs. This TCR derives from a human donor with alopecia areata. V usage is TRBV5-1 and J usage is TRBJ1-1, with TRBD1 identical over 8 bases. The sequencing used CD4+ T cells sorted from blood, collected at week 24, from a patient treated with tofacitinib. As DNA, the CDR3 is TGCGCCAGCAGCTTATACGGGACAGGGAACACTGAAGCTTTCTTT. The encoded protein is CASSLYGTGNTEAFF.